This T cell receptor beta chain was recovered during a study of identical twins. V was trimmed by 0 bases and J by 4 bases, leaving 7 bases between them. The CDR3 is 14 amino acids. Germline V gene lookup returns CDR1 ENHRY and CDR2 SYGVKD. The authors used template switching to add a universal primer site and gave cDNA unique molecular identifiers. Each CDR3 protein is one row after TCRdb ran MiXCR on the 5' RACE reads. The sample lists 200,000 to 300,000 distinct CDR3 sequences; around 6.6% were seen once. Broader study findings: There were fewer insertions in abundant cord blood beta clonotypes, but memory repertoires showed no such pattern.

This clonotype has a count of ten or more. The antigen remains unidentified. A further study also used this sample, focusing on yellow fever vaccine responses in identical twins.

The V call is TRBV10-3, the J call TRBJ1-5; no clear D. The TCR was taken from a woman between 18 and 29 years old in good health. Material for sequencing was memory (CD45RO+) T cells sorted from blood. CDR3 nucleotide sequence: TGTGCCATCAGTGAGTCGGGGTTAAATCAGCCCCAGCATTTT. Its translation is CAISESGLNQPQHF.